This TCR beta chain was retrieved from a study of cytomegalovirus exposure and HLA in healthy donors (dated by TCRdb to about 2017). A note on the overall study: An earlier analysis of approximately 640 of the donors reported approximately 300 Gb of sequence data and some 120 million unique TCR beta sequences from approximately 180 million T cells. Donor age, sex, ethnicity and CMV serostatus were collected together with the repertoire data. Because of strong linkage in the cohort, five DR-DQ haplotypes were treated as single units for association and clustering. Every discovery cohort repertoire had been produced on one sequencing platform. To predict cytomegalovirus infection status, the study combined high-throughput TCR immunosequencing, statistical association of individual TCRs with disease status, and machine learning. In an earlier analysis of roughly 600 of the donors, high-throughput TCR beta sequencing was used to judge whether each TCR beta V gene segment behaved as functional or pseudogenic. A later analysis re-examined previously published TCR beta repertoires from 500 to 700 donors and added high-resolution HLA genotyping to investigate patterns of TCR occurrence. Along with the approximately 650-subject first cohort, a separate validation cohort of over a hundred different subjects was used. The study aimed to test whether cataloging public T cell receptors could reveal signatures of past pathogen exposure. The study profiled the T cell repertoires of under 700 subjects by immunosequencing and related them to cytomegalovirus serostatus. Genome-wide SNP genotypes for about 65% of the roughly 670 donors were used in a later genetic analysis, which treated that subset as a discovery cohort. Of the approximately 400 genotyped donors, 75% to 85% were placed in the genetic ancestry cluster associated with self-reported Caucasian donors. Rather than drawing on any new phenotypic data, the later analysis identified candidate immune exposures from TCR beta sequences and the way those sequences occurred across donors. About 310 gigabases of sequencing data and approximately 80 million unique TCR sequences were included in an early release covering about 600 HLA-typed donors. Among some 410 genotyped donors of the cohort, an average of approximately 200,000 unique TCR beta nucleotide sequences was sequenced per donor, of which about 20% were non-productive. The number of typed donors differed by locus: about 620-640 for A, B, C, DRB1 and DQB1; some 500 for DQA1; about 600 for DPA1; and approximately 450 for DPB1. Class I and class II HLA loci were covered by the typing at four-digit resolution.

The cohort was made up of around 720 healthy bone marrow donors. At the time of sampling, every cohort member was nominally healthy, though immune exposures that went unrecorded were likely present. The donor tested CMV seronegative and was one of the 352 seronegative cohort members. Each donor provided a peripheral blood sample, and peripheral blood mononuclear cells were used for TCR beta sequencing. Genomic DNA extraction from the blood cell samples was performed with the Qiagen DNeasy Blood Extraction Kit. About this clone itself: The antigen this receptor binds is unknown. Per-base quality was not reported, and no clone a single base away is much larger than it.

The method behind the library was the immunoSEQ multiplex PCR assay. The multiplex PCR relied on a mix of 60 forward primers for TCR Vbeta segments and 13 reverse primers for TCR Jbeta segments. The CDR3 region of rearranged TCR beta genes was amplified from genomic DNA with a multiplex PCR assay. On the Illumina HiSeq System, the amplified TCR beta libraries were sequenced as 87-base-pair reads. In the authors' own workflow: In a later analysis, about 80 million unique TCR beta chains were counted across the approximately 620 repertoires, and around 10 million of these chains were shared by at least two donors. A nearest-neighbor algorithm error-corrected the raw reads and collapsed the reads into unique sequences, merging closely related sequences to remove PCR and sequencing errors. Alignment of CDR3 sequences to IMGT reference sequences was used to assign V, D and J gene segments. Each retained sequence needed at least a six-nucleotide match to both a V gene segment and a J gene segment. Rearrangements were called productive when the CDR3 lacked stop codons and stayed in frame with V and J; all others were non-productive. Following IMGT convention, CDR3 was defined as the stretch from the second conserved V-encoded cysteine up to the conserved J-encoded phenylalanine. The earlier analysis of 587 of the donors excluded any sequence lacking an unambiguous match to a single V gene segment. In an earlier analysis of approximately 590 of the donors, a V segment was called functional when productive rearrangements were above 56.7%, and segregating when the standard deviation between donors exceeded 5%. To diagnose cytomegalovirus status from the catalog of TCR beta chain sequences, a statistical classification framework was built. In a later analysis, TCR nucleotide sequences were compared against IMGT/GENE-DB human TR gene sequences so that V and J genes could be assigned. A later analysis assigned CDR3 sequences and most-parsimonious VDJ recombination scenarios with the TCRdist pipeline. In a later analysis, each TCR beta chain was defined by its CDR3 amino acid sequence together with its V-gene family, and reads lacking a unique V-gene family were excluded. In a later analysis, 550 to 650 highly shared, low-generation-probability nucleotide sequences were removed to address suspected cross-contamination and a sequencing artifact. In a later analysis, a clonal expansion index was calculated for each public chain from normalized within-repertoire ranks of inferred template counts. A later analysis computed generation probabilities with a VDJ recombination model fitted to out-of-frame rearrangements, and checked the results against IGoR. In a later analysis, hypergeometric tests were used to score TCR-TCR, TCR-HLA and TCR-CMV co-occurrence, with a repertoire-size bias correction applied to TCR pairs. To estimate false discovery rates, a later analysis permuted the HLA or CMV assignments 20 times. In a later analysis, co-occurring TCRs were grouped with DBSCAN, and TCRdist sequence similarity was added when clustering was performed within HLA-allele-positive subsets. Co-occurrence clustering excluded repertoires with fewer than 30,000 or more than 120,000 public chains, plus five with anomalous nucleotide sharing. In TCRdb, the immuneACCESS table is reduced to in-frame sequences with V and J assigned. These tables do not hold every clone; where another copy was compared, an unresolved V gene accounts for under half, and the others remain unexplained. V and J calls and clone size come straight from that table; D and trimming were deduced from the DNA. In this sample the table shows approximately 160,000 clones, roughly 85% of which occur a single time. Of the sample, approximately 1.6% is held by the ten largest clones.

CDR1 is given as ENHRY and CDR2 as SYGVKD, both from the germline V gene. The cysteine opens and the phenylalanine closes a CDR3 of 17 amino acids. Just the 51-base CDR3 DNA is kept, in frame starting at base 1. V is trimmed back by 2 bases and J by 7 bases, and the junction contains 5 bases that no gene match accounts for. What the authors observed across the whole study: In a later analysis, over 15,000 TCR beta sequences were associated with specific HLA alleles at a false discovery rate of 0.05. HLA typing was unavailable for some donors at each locus, so association tests used only the typed subset. In a later analysis, HLA-associated TCR beta chains showed more clonal expansion and lower generation probabilities than non-associated chains that were equally common. Because the 87-base-pair reads could not distinguish some IMGT-functional V segments, including TRBV6-2 and TRBV6-3, those segments were excluded. The classifier was reported to diagnose cytomegalovirus status with high specificity and sensitivity in both the original cohort and the validation cohort. A later analysis reported that several top co-occurrence clusters appeared linked to parvovirus B19, influenza, CMV and Epstein-Barr virus. Compared with the roughly 710-donor mean, donors in an Asian-associated ancestry cluster had fewer N-insertions in productive TCRs, according to a later genetic analysis. According to the authors, the approach could potentially be generalized to other disease states and immunological phenotypes. Immune exposure information for the cohort was limited to CMV serostatus. A further reported finding was that TCR beta sequences accurately predicted the HLA-A and HLA-B alleles for most subjects in the first cohort. In the study, some 160 TCR beta chains were listed as associated with cytomegalovirus. Because counts were too low, seventeen rarely observed V segments, including chromosome 9 orphons, were excluded from the earlier analysis of under 650 of the donors. An earlier analysis of 587 of the donors showed that most TCR beta V segments appeared in productive rearrangements either about 87% or about 30% of the time, which broadly matched IMGT annotations. The presence/absence analyses assumed that sequencing depth was roughly uniform across donors, and that assumption may not be true. A cluster of highly shared sequence variants was judged likely to be a technical artifact of the sequencing pipeline. While some public TCRs were present in many individuals, most TCR sequences turned up only very rarely across donors. Only TCR beta chains were sequenced in this cohort, and the absence of alpha or paired-chain data limited detectable features. An association between a missense DCLRE1C variant and V-gene and J-gene trimming of TCR beta chains was found in a later genetic analysis and replicated in an independent cohort. Strong co-occurrence of HLA alleles, especially DR and DQ, made assigning TCR associations to individual alleles difficult. Correlated functional status among segregating V segments might be attributable to linkage disequilibrium, but an unknown experimental factor could not be ruled out. According to a later analysis, TCR association rates differed among HLA loci, with DRB1 alleles showing the most associated TCRs and HLA-C alleles showing the fewest. In vitro tests confirmed that a few of the cytomegalovirus-associated TCR beta chains recognize cytomegalovirus antigens. According to a later analysis, most CMV-associated TCR beta chains appeared to be HLA-restricted, and the HLA associations seemed to be driven largely by CMV exposure.

Sample: PBMCs. This TCR derives from a male donor in good health and CMV-seronegative. The V and J segments used are TRBV10-3 and TRBJ2-1, and TRBD2 matches 16 of the central bases. The CDR3: CAISEPQGLAGGNEQFF. The nucleotide sequence reads as follows: TGTGCCATCAGTGAGCCACAGGGACTAGCGGGAGGGAATGAGCAGTTCTTC.